This T cell receptor (beta chain) was observed in a study of blood T cell repertoires in COVID-19. Study in general: The United States, Italy and Spain supplied acute and convalescent COVID-19 samples. In each case, the material was cDNA or gDNA derived from T cells, B-cell-depleted T cells, or PBMCs.

In the source study's methods: Reference gene primer amplification yielded estimated nucleated cell counts. TCRdb's copy holds only in-frame clones and misses some; the assay was immunoSEQ multiplex PCR. From that table come the V and J calls and clone size; the DNA was used to work out D and trimming. The data hold 150,000 to 200,000 clones, with 70% to 90% observed a single time. Germline V gene lookup returns CDR1 SGDLS and CDR2 YYNGEE. V lost 2 bases to trimming and J lost 4 bases; unmatched junction nucleotides: 5. The CDR3 runs 15 residues. This sequence joins TRBV9 and TRBJ1-2, with TRBD1 identical over 10 bases. Source material: peripheral blood. This receptor was identified in a human donor in a cohort sampled during active COVID-19. CDR3 nucleotide sequence: TGTGCCAGCAGCGTGGGACAGGGGTCGATCTATGGCTACACCTTC. Translating gives CASSVGQGSIYGYTF.